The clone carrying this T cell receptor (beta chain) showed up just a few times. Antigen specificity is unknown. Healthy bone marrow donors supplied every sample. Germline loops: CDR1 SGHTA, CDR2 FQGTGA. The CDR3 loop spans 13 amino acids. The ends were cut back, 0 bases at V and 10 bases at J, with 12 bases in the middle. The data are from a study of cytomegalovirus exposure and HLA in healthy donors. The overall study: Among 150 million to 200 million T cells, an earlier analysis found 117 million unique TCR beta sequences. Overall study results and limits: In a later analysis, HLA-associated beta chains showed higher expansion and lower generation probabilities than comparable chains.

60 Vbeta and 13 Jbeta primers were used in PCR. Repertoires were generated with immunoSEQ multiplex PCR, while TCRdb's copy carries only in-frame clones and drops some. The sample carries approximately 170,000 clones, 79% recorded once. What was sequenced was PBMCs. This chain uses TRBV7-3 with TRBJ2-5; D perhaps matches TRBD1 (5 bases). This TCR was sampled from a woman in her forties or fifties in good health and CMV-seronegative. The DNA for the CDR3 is TGTGCCAGCAGCTTAACCTCGCAGGGCATCCAGTACTTC. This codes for CASSLTSQGIQYF.